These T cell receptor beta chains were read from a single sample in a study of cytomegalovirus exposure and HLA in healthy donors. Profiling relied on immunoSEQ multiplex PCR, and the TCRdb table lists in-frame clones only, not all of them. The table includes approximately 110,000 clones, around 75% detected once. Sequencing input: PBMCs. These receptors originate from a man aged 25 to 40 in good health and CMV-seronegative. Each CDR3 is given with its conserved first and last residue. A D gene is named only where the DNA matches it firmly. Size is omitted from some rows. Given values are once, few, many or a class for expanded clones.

DNA: TGCGCCAGCAGCTGGGGCAGGGATGGTACTGAAGCTTTCTTT
CDR3: CASSWGRDGTEAFF
J: TRBJ1-1
size: NA
V: TRBV5-1
D: NA

DNA: TGTGCCAGCAGTTACCGGCAGGAGGGAACCCTCCACTTT
CDR3: CASSYRQEGTLHF
J: TRBJ1-6
size: NA
V: TRBV6-5
D: NA

DNA: TGTGCCAGCAGCCAAGTACAAAATGGGGAGCTGTTTTTT
CDR3: CASSQVQNGELFF
J: TRBJ2-2
size: NA
V: TRBV14
D: NA

DNA: TGCGCCAGCAGCTCTTGGGTAGCGGGAGCTTACAATGAGCAGTTCTTC
CDR3: CASSSWVAGAYNEQFF
J: TRBJ2-1
size: medium-sized
V: TRBV5-1
D: TRBD2

DNA: TGCGCCAGCAGCTTTGGCGGGATTAACACCGGGGAGCTGTTTTTT
CDR3: CASSFGGINTGELFF
J: TRBJ2-2
size: NA
V: TRBV7-2
D: NA

DNA: TGCGCCAGCAGGTTCGACAGCTCTGGAAACACCATATATTTT
CDR3: CASRFDSSGNTIYF
J: TRBJ1-3
size: NA
V: TRBV5-1
D: NA

DNA: TGTGCCAGCAACACCAGGGGGCCGGGGGAAAAACTGTTTTTT
CDR3: CASNTRGPGEKLFF
J: TRBJ1-4
size: NA
V: TRBV5-6
D: TRBD1

DNA: TGCAGCGTTGCCGAAGGGACAGGGATTGGAAACACCATATATTTT
CDR3: CSVAEGTGIGNTIYF
J: TRBJ1-3
size: NA
V: TRBV29-1
D: TRBD1

DNA: TGTGCCAGCAGCTTCGGGACAGGGGTTTCACCCCTCCACTTT
CDR3: CASSFGTGVSPLHF
J: TRBJ1-6
size: NA
V: TRBV28
D: TRBD1

DNA: TGTGCCAGTAGCCCAATTGGGGACAGGGGCGAGTACTTC
CDR3: CASSPIGDRGEYF
J: TRBJ2-7
size: NA
V: TRBV19
D: TRBD1

DNA: TGTGCCAGCAGCCAAAGTTCAAGGGGGCTCTCTGGAAACACCATATATTTT
CDR3: CASSQSSRGLSGNTIYF
J: TRBJ1-3
size: NA
V: TRBV7-9
D: TRBD1

DNA: TGCGCCAGCAGCCCCCGCTCCGGGACTAGCGGGATGAGCTCCTACGAGCAGTACTTC
CDR3: CASSPRSGTSGMSSYEQYF
J: TRBJ2-7
size: NA
V: TRBV5-1
D: TRBD2

DNA: TGTGCCAGCAGTTTTGGGACAGGCTCCTACGAGCAGTACTTC
CDR3: CASSFGTGSYEQYF
J: TRBJ2-7
size: NA
V: TRBV27
D: TRBD1

DNA: TGTGCCAGCAGCTTTAGGGGCTTCTCCTACAATGAGCAGTTCTTC
CDR3: CASSFRGFSYNEQFF
J: TRBJ2-1
size: NA
V: TRBV11-2
D: NA

DNA: TGTGCCAGCCGCGATGGGGTGGGGCCCCAGTACTTC
CDR3: CASRDGVGPQYF
J: TRBJ2-5
size: NA
V: TRBV9
D: NA

DNA: TGCAGCGGTGTAGCGGGAGGGAACACCGGGGAGCTGTTTTTT
CDR3: CSGVAGGNTGELFF
J: TRBJ2-2
size: once
V: TRBV29-1
D: TRBD2

DNA: TGTGCCAGCAATACAGGTTACCCCCTAATTGAAGCTTTCTTT
CDR3: CASNTGYPLIEAFF
J: TRBJ1-1
size: few
V: TRBV6-6
D: NA

DNA: TGTGCCAGCAGTGAAAGGCAGGGCGCTTATCAAGGGGATACGCAGTATTTT
CDR3: CASSERQGAYQGDTQYF
J: TRBJ2-3
size: NA
V: TRBV6-1
D: NA

DNA: TGCGCCAGCAGCCGACAGGGGGCCCACGAGCAGTACTTC
CDR3: CASSRQGAHEQYF
J: TRBJ2-7
size: NA
V: TRBV5-1
D: TRBD1

DNA: TGCGCCAGCAGCTTGGGGACAGGCCCTCAAGAGACCCAGTACTTC
CDR3: CASSLGTGPQETQYF
J: TRBJ2-5
size: once
V: TRBV5-1
D: TRBD1

DNA: TGTGCCAGCAGCTTGACTAGCGGTTACACAGATACGCAGTATTTT
CDR3: CASSLTSGYTDTQYF
J: TRBJ2-3
size: few
V: TRBV7-2
D: TRBD2

DNA: TGTGCCAGCAGGGTAGGACGCAACGGGGCTGAAGCTTTCTTT
CDR3: CASRVGRNGAEAFF
J: TRBJ1-1
size: NA
V: TRBV27
D: NA

DNA: TGTGCCAGCAGCTTGAGGACAGGGGTGCAGGAAAAACTGTTTTTT
CDR3: CASSLRTGVQEKLFF
J: TRBJ1-4
size: NA
V: TRBV5-8
D: TRBD1

DNA: TGTGCCAGCAGCGGCCGGGGGAATACGCAGTATTTT
CDR3: CASSGRGNTQYF
J: TRBJ2-3
size: once
V: TRBV9
D: NA